In this sample, the clone carrying this T cell receptor (beta chain) turned up a few times. The antigen is undetermined. V was shortened by 0 bases and J by 1 base, with 9 bases between the two germline ends. Germline assignment: CDR1 SEHNR and CDR2 FQNEAQ (reference sequence). This CDR3 is built from 15 residues. The sample belongs to a study of early T cells in non-severe SARS-CoV-2 infection. Turning to the study itself: Chains were not paired, and sequencing was done on bulk RNA from unsorted whole blood.

Attachment of unique molecular identifiers was made to individual cDNA molecules. In TCRdb, the 5' RACE reads were re-called with MiXCR into one record per CDR3 protein. In the table there are tens of thousands of distinct CDR3 sequences, more than 10% of which are singletons. Study-wide findings and caveats: Matching against VDJdb likely underestimated virus-specific expansions, favoring anti-spike CD8.

The chain combines TRBV7-9 with TRBJ1-1, with D perhaps TRBD1 (5 bases). The specimen was whole blood, collected at baseline. This receptor was obtained from an adult who was a healthcare worker with PCR-confirmed SARS-CoV-2 infection or an uninfected control (not recorded which). The donor label of this sample is uncertain. For the CDR3, the DNA is TGTGCCAGCAGCTTAGCTTCAGGGACGAACACTGAAGCTTTCTTT. This sequence encodes CASSLASGTNTEAFF.